The T cell receptor (beta chain) under discussion was sequenced for a study of T-cell reconstitution after alpha-beta-depleted transplantation in children. Unique molecular identifiers were incorporated during preparation of the TCRbeta library. TCRdb re-derived calls from the PCR reads in MiXCR, one entry per CDR3 protein. The repertoire holds a few hundred thousand distinct CDR3 sequences, with around 10% as singletons. The material sequenced was PBMCs, taken before TCRalphabeta/CD19-depleted stem cell transplant. The receptor was derived from a boy under two years old with acute myeloid leukemia, due to receive a stem cell transplant.

The CDR3 is CASSPTGQDRQPQHF. CDR3 DNA sequence: TGTGCCAGCAGCCCGACTGGACAGGATCGTCAGCCCCAGCATTTT. This chain connects TRBV25-1 to TRBJ1-5, with 7 nucleotides matching TRBD1. The V gene's germline CDR1 is MGHDK and CDR2 SYGVNS. The J segment lost 6 bases and the V segment lost 6 bases, leaving 11 bases of the junction unmatched. This CDR3 is built from 15 residues.